The 14 T cell receptor beta chains listed next were all sequenced from one sample in a study of T cells after yellow fever vaccination. Via MiXCR, TCRdb re-called the 5' RACE reads, giving one row per CDR3 protein. This sample has 450,000 to 600,000 distinct CDR3 sequences, with about a sixth found just once. The input for sequencing was PBMCs, taken roughly 5 days after the first yellow fever vaccination. These receptors were collected from a man aged 18 to 30 who received the YFV17D yellow fever vaccine.

This clonotype was seen only a few times. The chain combines TRBV20-1 with TRBJ2-5; D might be TRBD1 (5 bases). Germline loops: CDR1 DFQATT, CDR2 SNEGSKA (reference sequence). The CDR3 spans 10 residues. Trimming took 5 bases from V and 7 from J, leaving 8 bases between them. CDR3 protein: CSAFRGTQYF. In DNA form, the CDR3 reads TGCAGTGCTTTTAGGGGGACCCAGTACTTC.

This clonotype was found a few times. The genes are TRBV20-1 and TRBJ2-3; no definite D call. Germline assignment: CDR1 DFQATT and CDR2 SNEGSKA (reference sequence). V shed 1 base and J shed 0 bases, with 5 bases lying between them. The CDR3 totals 13 residues. The chain's CDR3 is CSARGPSTDTQYF. The CDR3 region has the DNA TGCAGTGCTAGAGGACCTAGCACAGATACGCAGTATTTT.

V gene TRBV20-1 combines with J gene TRBJ2-3, with TRBD2 matching 8 bases. After removal of 0 bases from V and 0 bases from J, the junction contained 2 bases not matched to a gene. This CDR3 has 15 residues. Germline CDR1 and CDR2: DFQATT and SNEGSKA (reference sequence). CDR3 in amino acids: CSARDQRGSTDTQYF. The DNA of the CDR3 is TGCAGTGCTAGAGACCAGCGGGGGAGCACAGATACGCAGTATTTT.

This clonotype has only a few counts. V gene TRBV20-1 combines with J gene TRBJ2-1; a weak D match, TRBD2 (6 bases). The CDR3 sequence is 14 residues long. The V end lost 0 bases, the J end lost 6 bases, and 12 bases lay between the germline ends. CDR1 DFQATT and CDR2 SNEGSKA come from the germline V gene (reference sequence). CDR3 bases: TGCAGTGCTAGAGATAGGGCGGGGTCCAATGAGCAGTTCTTC. Translated, it gives CSARDRAGSNEQFF.

V and J are TRBV15 and TRBJ2-7; TRBD1 matches 8 bases. CDR1 is LNHNV and CDR2 is YYDKDF in the germline V gene (reference sequence). This CDR3 is built from 14 residues. The trim removed 3 bases at V and 3 bases at J, leaving 4 bases unmatched. The CDR3 DNA reads TGTGCCACCAGCAGGAGTACAGGGGGCTACGAGCAGTACGTC. It encodes CATSRSTGGYEQYV.

The V and J genes are TRBV20-1 and TRBJ1-1, with no clear D. CDR1 is DFQATT and CDR2 is SNEGSKA in the germline V gene (reference sequence). This CDR3 is built from 14 residues. The V and J ends lost 3 bases and 5 bases respectively, with 16 bases between them. In DNA, the CDR3 is TGCAGTGCTAGTTCACGGGGAGTTGAGACTGAAGCTTTCTTT. It codes for CSASSRGVETEAFF.

The chain links TRBV28 to TRBJ2-1; 9 bases match TRBD2. Per the germline V gene, CDR1 is MDHEN and CDR2 is SYDVKM. The CDR3 covers 18 residues. The V gene end was trimmed by 1 base and the J gene end by 5 bases; junction bases not matched to a gene: 12. The CDR3 DNA follows: TGTGCCAGCAGTTTATACCGTGGGCTAGCGGGACTCAACAATGAGCAGTTCTTC. As protein: CASSLYRGLAGLNNEQFF.

This clonotype turned up a few times. This sequence joins TRBV7-2 and TRBJ1-5; TRBD1 aligns across 10 bases. Germline CDR1 SGHTA, CDR2 FQGNSA. V shed 5 bases and J 8 bases; nucleotides not matched to a gene: 6. The length of the CDR3 is 14 residues. The CDR3 is CASSPGTGVKPQHF. The CDR3 coding sequence is TGTGCCAGCAGCCCGGGGACAGGGGTAAAGCCCCAGCATTTT.

This clonotype has at least ten counts. This chain connects TRBV6-2 or TRBV6-3 to TRBJ2-2, with D perhaps TRBD2 (6 bases). The CDR3 consists of 14 residues. V lost 6 bases and J lost 1, with 9 bases in between. The germline CDR1 and CDR2 sequences are MNHEY and SVGEGT. The CDR3 DNA sequence: TGTGCCAGCAGACGCGGGGTGAACACCGGGGAGCTGTTTTTT. This gives the protein CASRRGVNTGELFF.

In its sample, this clonotype was seen a few times. The chain joins TRBV5-1 to TRBJ2-1; D remains ambiguous. This CDR3 region has 17 residues. The germline V gene has CDR1 SGHRS and CDR2 YFSETQ. Trimming pared 5 bases from V and 4 bases from J, leaving 22 bases between. The CDR3 protein is CASRVAPSLATYNEQFF. Written as DNA, the CDR3 is TGCGCCAGCAGGGTTGCCCCCAGTCTGGCCACTTACAATGAGCAGTTCTTC.

V and J are TRBV19 and TRBJ2-3; D is unclear. V was pared by 2 bases and J by 6 bases, with 9 bases between. This CDR3 region has 13 residues. Germline assignment: CDR1 LNHDA and CDR2 SQIVND (reference sequence). The CDR3 sequence is CASSILVFDTQYF. The CDR3 DNA sequence: TGTGCCAGTAGTATACTAGTCTTCGATACGCAGTATTTT. Together with reference TRBV19 and TRBJ2-3, the CDR3 gives the full variable domain: DGGITQSPKYLFRKEGQNVTLSCEQNLNHDAMYWYRQDPGQGLRLIYYSQIVNDFQKGDIAEGYSVSREKKESFPLTVTSAQKNPTAFYLCASSILVFDTQYFGPGTRLTVL.

This clonotype was seen more than once but under ten times. The genes are TRBV7-8 and TRBJ2-7; 11 nucleotides agree with TRBD1. V lost 5 bases and J lost 9; bases outside the gene matches: 3. The CDR3 sequence is 12 residues long. CDR1 and CDR2 (germline): SGHVS, FQNEAQ. The CDR3 DNA sequence: TGTGCCAGCAGCACCGGACAGGGGGCGCAGTACGTC. It specifies CASSTGQGAQYV.

The chain carries TRBV5-1 and TRBJ2-3; D is possibly TRBD1 (5 bases). CDR1 and CDR2 from the germline V gene are SGHRS and YFSETQ. Between the trimmed V and J ends, which lost 1 base and 2 bases, there was a span of 14 bases. This CDR3 is 16 amino acids long. This CDR3 is CASSLIGQGFTDTQYF. DNA of the CDR3: TGCGCCAGCAGCTTGATCGGGCAGGGATTCACAGATACGCAGTATTTT.

The rearrangement links TRBV2 to TRBJ1-6, with D possibly TRBD1 on 5 matching bases. The germline CDR1 and CDR2 sequences are SNHLY and FYNNEI. This CDR3 is 16 amino acids long. The ends were cut back, 6 bases at V and 7 bases at J, with 19 bases in the middle. The CDR3 sequence is CASRPTGGRLNSPLHF. The DNA for the CDR3 is TGTGCCAGCAGACCCACAGGTGGAAGATTGAATTCACCCCTCCACTTT.